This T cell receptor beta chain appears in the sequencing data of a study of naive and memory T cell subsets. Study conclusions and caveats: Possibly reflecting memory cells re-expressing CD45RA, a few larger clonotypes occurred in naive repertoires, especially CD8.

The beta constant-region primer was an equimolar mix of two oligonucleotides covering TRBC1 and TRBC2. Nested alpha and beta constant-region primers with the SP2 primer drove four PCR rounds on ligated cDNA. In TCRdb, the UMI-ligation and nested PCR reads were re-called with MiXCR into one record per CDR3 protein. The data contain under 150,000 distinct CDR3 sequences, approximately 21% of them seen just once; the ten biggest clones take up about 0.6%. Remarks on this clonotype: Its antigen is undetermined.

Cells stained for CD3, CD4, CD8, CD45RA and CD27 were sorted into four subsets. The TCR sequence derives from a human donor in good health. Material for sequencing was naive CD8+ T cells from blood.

The CDR3 is CASSLLASYEQYF. The CDR3 coding sequence is TGTGCCAGCAGTTTACTCGCCTCCTACGAGCAGTACTTC. This chain links TRBV27 with TRBJ2-7; D is undetermined. Between the trimmed V and J ends, which lost 2 bases and 0 bases, there was a span of 5 bases. CDR3 length: 13 amino acids. Germline V lookup: CDR1 MNHEY, CDR2 SMNVEV (reference sequence).